One sample yielded the 15 T cell receptor beta chains listed below, sequenced in a study of high-grade serous ovarian cancer treatment subgroups. Tumor samples were obtained before definitive surgery or chemotherapy. TCRdb's copy holds only in-frame clones and misses some; the assay was immunoSEQ multiplex PCR. The repertoire consists of about 4,900 clones, with roughly 69% occurring once and the leading ten covering about a sixth. The sample taken for sequencing was tumor tissue. These receptors came from a human donor with high-grade serous ovarian cancer.

This chain connects TRBV7-9 to TRBJ1-3; D unclear. V was cut by 1 base and J by 0 bases, with 10 bases left in between. Germline assignment: CDR1 SEHNR and CDR2 FQNEAQ (reference sequence). The CDR3 totals 16 residues. The CDR3 reads CASSLEGTYSGNTIYF. The DNA of the CDR3 is TGTGCCAGCAGCTTAGAAGGCACTTACTCTGGAAACACCATATATTTT.

This sequence joins TRBV9 and TRBJ1-6; a possible D gene is TRBD1 (5 bases). This CDR3 region has 17 residues. The V end was cut by 3 bases, the J end by 6 bases, with 19 bases between. CDR1 is SGDLS, CDR2 YYNGEE, per germline. This chain's CDR3 is CASSARQGPGSNSPLHF. The CDR3 coding sequence is TGTGCCAGCAGCGCCCGCCAGGGTCCCGGCTCTAATTCACCCCTCCACTTT.

The sample holds a few counts of this clone. V gene TRBV4-1 combines with J gene TRBJ2-3; possibly TRBD2 for D (5 bases). V was pared by 1 base and J by 2 bases, with 13 bases between. The CDR3 totals 16 residues. Germline CDR1 reads MGHRA; CDR2 reads YSYEKL. The CDR3 DNA reads as TGCGCCAGCAGCCAAGGACTATCCCGTAACACAGATACGCAGTATTTT. Its translation: CASSQGLSRNTDTQYF.

This clone was picked up a small number of times. The chain uses TRBV5-1 and TRBJ2-1, with 10 bases fitting TRBD2. This CDR3 is built from 17 residues. CDR1 and CDR2 (germline): SGHRS, YFSETQ. The V gene end was trimmed by 4 bases and the J gene end by 0 bases; junction bases not matched to a gene: 7. This CDR3 reads CASSPKAGGSSYNEQFF. The CDR3 nucleotides read TGCGCCAGCAGCCCAAAAGCGGGGGGGAGCTCCTACAATGAGCAGTTCTTC. The variable domain in full, completed from reference TRBV5-1 and TRBJ2-1, reads KAGVTQTPRYLIKTRGQQVTLSCSPISGHRSVSWYQQTPGQGLQFLFEYFSETQRNKGNFPGRFSGRQFSNSRSEMNVSTLELGDSALYLCASSPKAGGSSYNEQFFGPGTRLTVL.

The chain combines TRBV29-1 with TRBJ1-2, with unresolved D. Trimming cost V 7 bases and J 7 bases, with 7 bases left between them. The germline CDR1 and CDR2 sequences are SQVTM and ANQGSEA. There are 9 residues in the CDR3. CDR3 amino acids: CSASLGYTF. In DNA, the CDR3 is TGCAGCGCTAGCCTTGGCTACACCTTC.

J is TRBJ2-3 and V is TRBV5-4, with D uncertain. V was shortened by 2 bases and J by 5 bases, with 6 bases between the two germline ends. The CDR3 extends over 12 amino acids. Germline loops: CDR1 SGHNT, CDR2 YYREEE (reference sequence). CDR3 bases: TGTGCCAGCAGCTTAGTTCAAGATACGCAGTATTTT. Amino acids: CASSLVQDTQYF.

The V call is TRBV6-1, the J call TRBJ1-6; D gene uncertain. In germline, CDR1 is MNHNS, CDR2 SASEGT. The V end lost 2 bases, the J end lost 0 bases, and 5 bases lay between the germline ends. The CDR3 totals 15 residues. In nucleotides, the CDR3 is TGTGCCAGCAGTGAACAGAGCTCCTATAATTCACCCCTCCACTTT. It translates to CASSEQSSYNSPLHF.

DNA of the CDR3: TGTGCCAGCAGTTACTCCGGACAGGGAAGGGATGAAGCTTTCTTT. Translating gives CASSYSGQGRDEAFF. The chain links TRBV6-5 to TRBJ1-1; 8 nucleotides agree with TRBD1. The germline V gene has CDR1 MNHEY and CDR2 SVGAGI. V was clipped by 0 bases and J by 7 bases; unmatched bases: 7. The CDR3 is 15 residues long.

The chain is built from TRBV4-2 and TRBJ1-1; weak D call: TRBD1 (5 bases). The germline V and J ends were trimmed by 2 bases and 6 bases, with 19 bases remaining between them. This CDR3 comprises 16 residues. Germline-derived CDR1 and CDR2 are LGHNA and YNFKEQ. This chain's CDR3 is CASSQRFSGKKAEAFF. The CDR3 region has the DNA TGTGCCAGCAGCCAAAGATTCTCAGGGAAGAAGGCTGAAGCTTTCTTT.

The chain is built from TRBV12-5 and TRBJ2-6, with TRBD1 matching 9 bases. The CDR3 has 19 amino acids. Trimming removed 1 base from V and 1 base from J; junction bases left unmatched: 8. Germline CDR1 LGHNT, CDR2 FRNRAP. CDR3: CASGLDRGLTTSGANVLTF. CDR3 coding DNA: TGTGCTAGTGGTTTGGACAGGGGGCTTACGACTTCTGGGGCCAACGTCCTGACTTTC.

In its sample, this clone was seen once. V and J are TRBV6-5 and TRBJ1-5; D is unclear. The CDR3 is made up of 13 amino acids. Germline CDR1 reads MNHEY; CDR2 reads SVGAGI. The germline V and J ends were trimmed by 2 bases and 7 bases, with 9 bases remaining between them. The CDR3 here is CASSYNHVQPQHF. DNA of the CDR3: TGTGCCAGCAGTTACAATCATGTACAGCCCCAGCATTTT.

The rearrangement links TRBV7-3 to TRBJ2-6; D perhaps matches TRBD1 (6 bases). Germline-derived CDR1 and CDR2 are SGHTA and FQGTGA. The V and J ends lost 1 base and 0 bases respectively, with 10 bases between them. The CDR3 loop spans 17 amino acids. The CDR3 DNA sequence: TGTGCCAGCAGCTTAAGACAGGCCATCTCTGGGGCCAACGTCCTGACTTTC. Protein: CASSLRQAISGANVLTF.

V and J are TRBV9 and TRBJ1-1; no clear D. Germline V CDR1 and CDR2: SGDLS, YYNGEE. The length of the CDR3 is 14 residues. The V and J ends lost 0 bases and 1 base respectively, with 7 bases between them. CDR3 protein: CASSVGPGNTEAFF. DNA of the CDR3: TGTGCCAGCAGCGTAGGGCCCGGGAACACTGAAGCTTTCTTT.

This chain connects TRBV4-2 to TRBJ1-1; unclear D gene. Trimming pared 4 bases from V and 6 bases from J, leaving 12 bases between. Germline CDR1 LGHNA, CDR2 YNFKEQ. The CDR3 length is 13 residues. CDR3 loop: CASSPRGESEAFF. DNA for the CDR3: TGTGCCAGCAGCCCCCGCGGGGAATCTGAAGCTTTCTTT.

There are a few counts of this clone. This same CDR3 is encoded by further DNA sequences in the sample. This CDR3 is CASSVGLAGPTDTQYF. The DNA for the CDR3 is TGTGCCAGCAGCGTAGGACTAGCGGGGCCCACAGATACGCAGTATTTT. The chain combines TRBV9 with TRBJ2-3; TRBD2 agrees at 11 bases. J lost 2 bases, V lost 0 bases, and 2 bases had no gene match. Per the germline V gene, CDR1 is SGDLS and CDR2 is YYNGEE. CDR3 size: 16 residues.